This TCR beta chain appears in the sequencing data of a study of T cell changes during pregnancy in multiple sclerosis (dated by TCRdb to about 2019). Regarding the complete study: Changes in the T cell repertoire over the course of pregnancy were examined in this study in women with multiple sclerosis.

The library was produced with the immunoSEQ multiplex PCR assay. TCRdb took over this immuneACCESS table, retaining in-frame rearrangements with V and J assigned. Such tables are incomplete; in checked studies, under half of the missing clones stem from an unresolved V gene, and the remainder is unexplained. The sample table holds roughly 71,000 clones, of which about 93% were seen once. The ten largest make up 1.5% to 2% of the sample. As for this clone: It has no known antigen specificity. The germline gene is not matched at one end of the junction; a read error may be the cause.

The germline V gene encodes CDR1 KGHSH and CDR2 LQKENI. The CDR3 sequence holds 14 residues, the cysteine and phenylalanine included. Only the CDR3 region is kept as DNA, spanning 42 bases read in frame from base 1. The chain joins TRBV18 to TRBJ1-1; no confident D gene assignment can be made. This clonotype was sampled from a female donor in good health, enrolled as a control in a pregnancy study. The sequencing here drew on peripheral blood, taken in the first trimester of pregnancy. CDR3 protein: CASSPHGEYTEAFF. The bases read TGTGCCAGCTCCCCACATGGAGAGTACACTGAAGCTTTCTTT.